This T cell receptor beta chain derives from a study of tumor and adjacent non-tumor tissue in lung cancer. About the study: About 4.17 million productive TCRbeta reads were obtained per sample on average.

This sample's RNA came from whole unsorted tissue. The normal lung tissue was taken more than 3 cm from the tumor edge. Germline assignment: CDR1 LGHNA and CDR2 YNFKEQ. This CDR3 has 14 amino acids. Three rounds of nested PCR, following a modified ARM-PCR protocol, produced the TCRbeta library. Each CDR3 protein gets one entry after TCRdb re-called the multiplex PCR reads with MiXCR. The sample has 65,000 to 85,000 distinct CDR3 sequences, around 76% seen once; the top ten hold 35% to 55%. This clonotype was counted a few times. Its specificity is not known. A read error may account for a junction end that differs from germline. Study-level findings and limits: Top 100 clones took a larger repertoire share in normal lung. Significantly higher TCR diversity was found in tumor than normal lung.

The sequenced sample was distant non-tumor lung tissue. This clonotype was obtained from a man between 60 and 75 years old with non-small cell lung cancer. This chain connects TRBV4-2 to TRBJ2-7; 10 bases align to TRBD1. The CDR3 region has the DNA TGTGCCAGCGGCCCGACAGGGGGCAGGGACGAACAGTACTTC. Residues: CASGPTGGRDEQYF.